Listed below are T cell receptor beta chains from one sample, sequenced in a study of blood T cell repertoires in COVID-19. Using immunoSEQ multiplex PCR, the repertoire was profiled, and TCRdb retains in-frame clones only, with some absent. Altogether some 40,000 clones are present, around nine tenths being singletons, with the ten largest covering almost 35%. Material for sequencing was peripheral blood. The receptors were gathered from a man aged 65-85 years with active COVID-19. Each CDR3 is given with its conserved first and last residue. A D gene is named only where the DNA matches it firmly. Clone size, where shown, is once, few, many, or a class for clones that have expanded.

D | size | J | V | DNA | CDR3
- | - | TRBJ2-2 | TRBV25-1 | TGTGCCAGCAGCTTGGACAGTACGAACACCGGGGAGCTGTTTTTT | CASSLDSTNTGELFF
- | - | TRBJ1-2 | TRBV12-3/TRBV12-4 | TGTGCCAGCAGTTTAGGGGGAGGGGGTGGCTACACCTTC | CASSLGGGGGYTF
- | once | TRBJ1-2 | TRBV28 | TGTGCCAGTGGGAGGGGGGCTGGCTATGGCTACACCTTC | CASGRGAGYGYTF
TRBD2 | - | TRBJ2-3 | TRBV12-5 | TGTGCTAGTGGTTTCCGACTAGCGGGAGAGACAGATACGCAGTATTTT | CASGFRLAGETDTQYF
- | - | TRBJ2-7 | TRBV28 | TGTGCCAGCAGTGGACAGACCTACGAGCAGTACTTC | CASSGQTYEQYF
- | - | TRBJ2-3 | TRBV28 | TGTGCCACCCACGGTGGGCCCACAGATACGCAGTATTTT | CATHGGPTDTQYF
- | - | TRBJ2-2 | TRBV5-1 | TGCGCCAGCACCATAAAGGGGCACAGGGACACCGGGGAGCTGTTTTTT | CASTIKGHRDTGELFF
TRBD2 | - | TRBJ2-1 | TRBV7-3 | TGTGCCAGCAGCGGGCGGGGGAGCTCCTACAATGAGCAGTTCTTC | CASSGRGSSYNEQFF
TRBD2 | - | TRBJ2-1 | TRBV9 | TGTGCCAGCAGCGTCACGCTGGGGACTAGCGGGGTCTATGAGCAGTTCTTC | CASSVTLGTSGVYEQFF
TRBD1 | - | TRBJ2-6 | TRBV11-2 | TGTGCCAGCAGCTTAGCTTGGACAGGGGGCCCTGGGGCCAACGTCCTGACTTTC | CASSLAWTGGPGANVLTF
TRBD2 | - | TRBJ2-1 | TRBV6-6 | TGTGCCAGCAGTAGGACTAGCGGGACCCACAATGAGCAGTTCTTC | CASSRTSGTHNEQFF
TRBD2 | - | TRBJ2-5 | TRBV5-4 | TGTGCCAGCAGCTTGGTTCTTGGCGGGGGAGATGGAGAGACCCAGTACTTC | CASSLVLGGGDGETQYF
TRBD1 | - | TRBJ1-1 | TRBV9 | TGTGCCAGCAGCCCTCGGGACAGGGGGCGCTTTGAAGCTTTCTTT | CASSPRDRGRFEAFF
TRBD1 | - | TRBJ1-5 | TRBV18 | TGTGCCAGCTCAGCCGGGACAGGGAGAACCAATCAGCCCCAGCATTTT | CASSAGTGRTNQPQHF
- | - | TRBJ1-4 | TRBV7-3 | TGTGCCAGCAGAGCAATCACAGGGATCGGTGAAAAACTGTTTTTT | CASRAITGIGEKLFF
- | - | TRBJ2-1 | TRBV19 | TGTGCCAGTAACAAGGGACTCTCATCCCGTAATGAGCAGTTCTTC | CASNKGLSSRNEQFF
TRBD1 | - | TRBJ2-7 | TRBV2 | TGTGCCAGCAGCGCGACAGGGCAGGGCGAGCAGTACTTC | CASSATGQGEQYF
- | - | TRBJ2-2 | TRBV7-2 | TGTGCCAGCAGCACACCAGGGGCCCCGGGCACCGGGGAGCTGTTTTTT | CASSTPGAPGTGELFF
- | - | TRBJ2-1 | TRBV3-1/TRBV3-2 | TGTGCCAGCAGCCAAGATCTGGGGGGGGGCAGCGACTCCTACAATGAGCAGTTCTTC | CASSQDLGGGSDSYNEQFF
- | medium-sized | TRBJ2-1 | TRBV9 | TGTGCCAGCAGCGTATATCACGGTCCCAATGAGCAGTTCTTC | CASSVYHGPNEQFF
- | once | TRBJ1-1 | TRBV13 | TGTGCCAGCAGCCTAGCGGCGCGGGGGAACACTGAAGCTTTCTTT | CASSLAARGNTEAFF
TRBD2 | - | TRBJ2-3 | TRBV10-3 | TGTGCCATCAGTGAGCCCGGTGGACTAGGAAAAGATACGCAGTATTTT | CAISEPGGLGKDTQYF